A single sample is the source of the 26 T cell receptor beta chains below, sequenced in a study of T cell responses to AZD1222 COVID-19 vaccine. Clones were sequenced by immunoSEQ multiplex PCR, and TCRdb holds only the in-frame ones, with some missing. The sample lists 120,000 to 150,000 clones; approximately 88% were seen once. Specimen: peripheral blood, collected on day 0 of AZD1222 vaccination. The receptors were sampled from an adult in good health.

The chain joins TRBV6-4 to TRBJ2-6; tentatively, D is TRBD1 (5 bases). From germline, CDR1 is MRHNA and CDR2 SNTAGT. The CDR3 covers 14 residues. V lost 6 bases to trimming and J lost 1 base, with 7 bases between them. CDR3 residues: CASSRASGANVLTF. The CDR3 DNA reads TGTGCCAGCAGCAGGGCTTCTGGGGCCAACGTCCTGACTTTC.

This clone was picked up one time. The chain recombines TRBV5-1 with TRBJ2-5; the D gene is possibly TRBD1 (5 bases). Trimming shortened V by 2 bases and J by 1 base, and 9 bases separated the two germline ends. This CDR3 has 14 amino acids. Germline V gene data show CDR1 as SGHRS and CDR2 as YFSETQ. The CDR3 coding sequence is TGCGCCAGCAGCTTAAGACAGACCCAAGAGACCCAGTACTTC. It is translated as CASSLRQTQETQYF.

The gene calls are TRBV5-5 and TRBJ2-7; D is undetermined. The CDR3 has 13 amino acids. V gave up 0 bases and J gave up 1 base, with 5 bases separating them. CDR1 SGHKS and CDR2 YYEKEE come from the germline V gene (reference sequence). CDR3 coding DNA: TGTGCCAGCAGCTTGGTGCCATCCTACGAGCAGTACTTC. As protein: CASSLVPSYEQYF.

The rearrangement links TRBV19 to TRBJ1-3; TRBD1 agrees at 9 bases. Germline V gene lookup returns CDR1 LNHDA and CDR2 SQIVND (reference sequence). The junction had 4 bases not matched to a gene; V was cut back by 5 bases and J by 2 bases. This CDR3 has 15 amino acids. The CDR3 coding sequence is TGTGCCAGTAGTCCCCGACAGGGGGCTGGAAACACCATATATTTT. This sequence encodes CASSPRQGAGNTIYF.

This chain joins TRBV27 and TRBJ1-6, with TRBD1 as a possible D gene (5 bases). This CDR3 region has 14 residues. Trimming took off 5 bases at V and 8 bases at J, with 13 bases between the two ends. Germline-derived CDR1 and CDR2 are MNHEY and SMNVEV (reference sequence). The CDR3 loop is CASSRDGGYSPLHF. Written as DNA, the CDR3 is TGTGCCAGCAGTCGGGACGGAGGCTATTCACCCCTCCACTTT.

V and J are TRBV6-5 and TRBJ1-3; the D gene is possibly TRBD1 (6 bases). The V end lost 4 bases, the J end lost 3 bases, and 16 bases lay between the germline ends. The CDR3 extends over 16 amino acids. Per germline, CDR1 MNHEY and CDR2 SVGAGI. CDR3: CASSWDINLIGNTIYF. The CDR3 nucleotides read TGTGCCAGCAGTTGGGACATTAATCTCATTGGAAACACCATATATTTT.

V usage is TRBV5-1 and J usage is TRBJ1-3, with D maybe TRBD1 (6 bases). CDR1 and CDR2 (germline): SGHRS, YFSETQ. Trimming cost V 0 bases and J 2 bases, with 15 bases left between them. This CDR3 contains 17 residues. CDR3 bases: TGCGCCAGCAGCTTGGCGGGTCGGCAGGGGACTGGAAACACCATATATTTT. Translated: CASSLAGRQGTGNTIYF.

This clone was counted a single time. The same CDR3 is also encoded by other DNA sequences in this sample. The chain combines TRBV6-2 or TRBV6-3 with TRBJ1-6; 10 nucleotides align to TRBD1. After removal of 2 bases from V and 7 bases from J, the junction contained 2 bases not matched to a gene. This CDR3 has 15 amino acids. Germline values: CDR1 MNHEY, CDR2 SVGEGT. The CDR3 coding sequence is TGTGCCAGCAGTTACGGGACAGGGGACAATTCACCCCTCCACTTT. It yields the protein CASSYGTGDNSPLHF.

This clone has just one count. The chain joins TRBV3-1 (or the pseudogene TRBV3-2) to TRBJ1-3, with TRBD1 matching over 8 bases. V was clipped by 1 base and J by 3 bases; unmatched bases: 2. The germline CDR1 and CDR2 sequences are LGHDT and YNNKEL (reference sequence). The CDR3 totals 15 residues. The CDR3 sequence: CASSQAGGGGNTIYF. The CDR3, as DNA: TGTGCCAGCAGCCAAGCAGGGGGCGGTGGAAACACCATATATTTT.

V is TRBV3-1 (or the pseudogene TRBV3-2) and J is TRBJ1-3; D remains ambiguous. Per germline, CDR1 LGHDT and CDR2 YNNKEL (reference sequence). This CDR3 region has 16 residues. Between the trimmed V and J ends, which lost 4 bases and 0 bases, there was a span of 13 bases. The CDR3 nucleotides read TGTGCCAGCAGCCTATGGCGGGGAATCTCTGGAAACACCATATATTTT. It specifies CASSLWRGISGNTIYF.

The chain links TRBV10-3 to TRBJ2-3; D is perhaps TRBD1 (6 bases). The CDR3 is 14 residues long. V dropped 3 bases and J dropped 6 bases, with 13 bases sitting between them. The germline gives CDR1 ENHRY, CDR2 SYGVKD. Here the CDR3 DNA reads TGTGCCATCAGTGACAGGGGAGAGGCGGATACGCAGTATTTT. Its protein is CAISDRGEADTQYF.

The rearrangement uses TRBV10-3 and TRBJ1-2, with TRBD1 matching over 7 bases. This CDR3 contains 13 residues. The J segment lost 3 bases and the V segment lost 2 bases, leaving 0 bases of the junction unmatched. Per the germline V gene, CDR1 is ENHRY and CDR2 is SYGVKD. CDR3 bases: TGTGCCATCAGTGAGGACAGGGACTATGGCTACACCTTC. The encoded protein is CAISEDRDYGYTF.

The rearrangement uses TRBV18 and TRBJ1-3; 8 bases agree with TRBD1. Looked up from germline, CDR1 is KGHSH and CDR2 is LQKENI. The CDR3 is 15 amino acids. J was trimmed by 0 bases and V by 5 bases; bases with no gene match: 3. The CDR3 DNA reads as TGTGCCAGCTCATCTACAGGGGGCTCTGGAAACACCATATATTTT. Translated: CASSSTGGSGNTIYF.

This chain links TRBV2 with TRBJ2-1, with a tentative D call TRBD2 (5 bases). This CDR3 spans 15 amino acids. V lost 8 bases and J 2 bases, leaving 16 bases between the germline ends. Germline values: CDR1 SNHLY, CDR2 FYNNEI. The CDR3 loop is CASVSTGVTYNEQFF. The CDR3 DNA follows: TGTGCCAGCGTCTCAACCGGGGTAACCTACAATGAGCAGTTCTTC.

J is TRBJ1-3 and V is TRBV4-2, with D unresolved. Trimming left V 1 base short and J 2 bases short, with 6 bases between. The CDR3 contains 14 residues. Germline-derived CDR1 and CDR2 are LGHNA and YNFKEQ. The CDR3 nucleotides are TGTGCCAGCAGCCAAGGCGCCACTGGAAACACCATATATTTT. It specifies CASSQGATGNTIYF.

The V and J genes are TRBV19 and TRBJ1-1; 7 nucleotides agree with TRBD1. CDR3 length: 17 amino acids. Per germline, CDR1 LNHDA and CDR2 SQIVND (reference sequence). The V gene end was trimmed by 2 bases and the J gene end by 4 bases; junction bases not matched to a gene: 13. The CDR3 DNA is TGTGCCAGTAGTATATTAGGGGCAGGGGGGTTTGGCACTGAAGCTTTCTTT. This codes for CASSILGAGGFGTEAFF.

V is TRBV29-1 and J is TRBJ1-1; D is possibly TRBD1 (6 bases). This CDR3 comprises 14 residues. CDR1 SQVTM and CDR2 ANQGSEA come from the germline V gene. V lost 7 bases, J lost 5 bases, and 20 bases lay in between. CDR3 sequence: CSAGGSGARTEAFF. The CDR3 DNA is TGCAGCGCTGGGGGATCGGGGGCGCGGACTGAAGCTTTCTTT.

The rearrangement joins TRBV28 to TRBJ2-7; D might be TRBD1 (6 bases). Germline V CDR1 and CDR2: MDHEN, SYDVKM. This CDR3 has 12 amino acids. Trimming pared 6 bases from V and 3 bases from J, leaving 9 bases between. Written as DNA, the CDR3 is TGTGCCAGCAGCGACAGGATCTACGAGCAGTACTTC. Residues: CASSDRIYEQYF.

This clone was recorded only once. The chain employs TRBV9 and TRBJ1-2; 10 bases fit TRBD1. The CDR3 covers 16 residues. Germline values: CDR1 SGDLS, CDR2 YYNGEE. The trim removed 0 bases at V and 0 bases at J, leaving 2 bases unmatched. The CDR3 nucleotides read TGTGCCAGCAGCGTAGGAGGGACAGGGGCTAACTATGGCTACACCTTC. Its translation: CASSVGGTGANYGYTF.

The chain employs TRBV4-3 and TRBJ2-3; D remains unclear. Germline V gives CDR1 LGHNA, CDR2 YSLEER. Trimming removed 1 base at V and 1 base at J, with 6 bases between. CDR3 size: 14 residues. The CDR3 bases are TGCGCCAGCAGCCAAGTAACCGGCACAGATACGCAGTATTTT. This encodes CASSQVTGTDTQYF.

This clone has only one observation. The V call is TRBV27, the J call TRBJ2-1; TRBD1 aligns across 11 bases. Germline assignment: CDR1 MNHEY and CDR2 SMNVEV (reference sequence). Trimming removed 6 bases from V and 8 bases from J; junction bases left unmatched: 15. The CDR3 runs to 17 residues. CDR3 sequence: CASRPGQGVISWDEQFF. The CDR3 DNA sequence: TGTGCCAGCAGACCGGGACAGGGGGTTATTTCGTGGGATGAGCAGTTCTTC.

In this sample, this clone turned up a few times. The chain has TRBV20-1 and TRBJ1-5; D unclear. The V end was cut by 3 bases, the J end by 4 bases, with 13 bases between. The CDR3 has 14 amino acids. Germline assignment: CDR1 DFQATT and CDR2 SNEGSKA (reference sequence). The CDR3 DNA reads as TGCAGTGCTAGTACCTTACGGGAGAATCAGCCCCAGCATTTT. Translating it yields CSASTLRENQPQHF.

The chain couples TRBV11-3 to TRBJ2-7; TRBD2 agrees at 13 bases. The length of the CDR3 is 15 residues. V was pared by 4 bases and J by 3 bases, with 3 bases of the junction left unmatched. Germline V gene lookup returns CDR1 SGHNT and CDR2 YENEEA. CDR3 region: CASSSGLAGIYEQYF. The CDR3 nucleotides read TGTGCCAGCAGCTCGGGACTAGCGGGAATCTACGAGCAGTACTTC.

This chain joins TRBV18 and TRBJ2-3, with no clear D. Trimming pared 6 bases from V and 0 bases from J, leaving 4 bases between. This CDR3 region has 12 residues. From germline, CDR1 is KGHSH and CDR2 LQKENI. The CDR3 sequence is CASSSSTDTQYF. The CDR3 DNA follows: TGTGCCAGCTCGTCTAGCACAGATACGCAGTATTTT.

The chain combines TRBV3-1 (or the pseudogene TRBV3-2) with TRBJ1-1, with D possibly TRBD1 on 5 matching bases. The CDR3 spans 14 residues. The V end lost 0 bases, the J end lost 4 bases, and 9 bases lay between the germline ends. Germline assignment: CDR1 LGHDT and CDR2 YNNKEL (reference sequence). This CDR3 is CASSQDQGTTEAFF. The CDR3 bases are TGTGCCAGCAGCCAAGATCAGGGCACCACTGAAGCTTTCTTT.

This clone appeared once. V is TRBV4-1 and J is TRBJ1-2, with D possibly being TRBD1 (6 bases). V gave up 0 bases and J gave up 0 bases, with 29 bases separating them. This CDR3 spans 22 amino acids. The germline CDR1 and CDR2 sequences are MGHRA and YSYEKL. The CDR3 bases are TGCGCCAGCAGCCAAGAGTTTTCCTTTTGGGGGGCCCACGACCTATCTAACTATGGCTACACCTTC. This translates into CASSQEFSFWGAHDLSNYGYTF.